The rows below give T cell receptor beta chains drawn from one sample of a study of siplizumab effects on memory and regulatory T cells. Clones were sequenced by immunoSEQ multiplex PCR, and TCRdb holds only the in-frame ones, with some missing. The repertoire holds over 45,000 clones, with 95% to 98% as singletons. Input material: naive CD8+ T cells sorted from blood. These receptor sequences come from a human donor in good health. The CDR3 runs from the conserved cysteine through the conserved F or W. Fields, in order: clone size, V gene, J gene, D gene, CDR3 DNA, CDR3 protein. The D gene is left open where the match is weak. A row's size may be missing; if present it is once, few, many or a size class.

size: .; V: TRBV10-2; J: TRBJ2-2; D: TRBD2; DNA: TGCGCCAGCAGGGGGACTAGCGGGATAATCGGGGAGCTGTTTTTT; CDR3: CASRGTSGIIGELFF
size: .; V: TRBV4-3; J: TRBJ2-1; D: TRBD1; DNA: TGCGCCAGCAGCCAAGGACAGGGGGCAGGGAATGAGCAGTTCTTC; CDR3: CASSQGQGAGNEQFF
size: .; V: TRBV4-3; J: TRBJ1-3; D: .; DNA: TGCGCCAGCAGCCAAGATCAGATAAAATTATCTGGAAACACCATATATTTT; CDR3: CASSQDQIKLSGNTIYF
size: .; V: TRBV18; J: TRBJ1-3; D: .; DNA: TGTGCCAGCTCAGAAGGGGGAAGTGGAAACACCATATATTTT; CDR3: CASSEGGSGNTIYF
size: once; V: TRBV15; J: TRBJ1-4; D: .; DNA: TGTGCCACCACGGGCCCTGCAACTAATGAAAAACTGTTTTTT; CDR3: CATTGPATNEKLFF
size: .; V: TRBV28; J: TRBJ2-7; D: TRBD2; DNA: TGTGCCAGCAGTTTAGGTTTGGGACTAGCGGGATCCTACGAGCAGTACTTC; CDR3: CASSLGLGLAGSYEQYF
size: .; V: TRBV7-2; J: TRBJ2-2; D: .; DNA: TGTGCCAGCAGCTTAAACAGCAACCGGGAGCTGTTTTTT; CDR3: CASSLNSNRELFF
size: .; V: TRBV7-2; J: TRBJ2-5; D: .; DNA: TGTGCCAGCAGCCTTTGGCCAGGGGAGACCCAGTACTTC; CDR3: CASSLWPGETQYF
size: once; V: TRBV7-6; J: TRBJ2-5; D: TRBD1; DNA: TGTGCCAGCAGCTTATTGGGACAGGGGTTAGAGGAGACCCAGTACTTC; CDR3: CASSLLGQGLEETQYF
size: .; V: TRBV13; J: TRBJ2-3; D: .; DNA: TGTGCCAGCAGCCTCGGCTTTAAGGGGGGGACAGATACGCAGTATTTT; CDR3: CASSLGFKGGTDTQYF
size: .; V: TRBV6-5; J: TRBJ2-1; D: .; DNA: TGTGCCAGCACCCCTAGTCCCTCCAACCGCAATGAGCAGTTCTTC; CDR3: CASTPSPSNRNEQFF
size: .; V: TRBV5-4; J: TRBJ2-1; D: .; DNA: TGTGCCAGCAGCTTCAGTAGTTCTTCCTACAATGAGCAGTTCTTC; CDR3: CASSFSSSSYNEQFF
size: .; V: TRBV16; J: TRBJ2-1; D: .; DNA: TGTGCCAGCAGCCAATCAGGGTTGTACAATGAGCAGTTCTTC; CDR3: CASSQSGLYNEQFF
size: .; V: TRBV6-5; J: TRBJ2-7; D: .; DNA: TGTGCCAGCAGTACAGGGCTCCCCTACGAGCAGTACTTC; CDR3: CASSTGLPYEQYF
size: .; V: TRBV29-1; J: TRBJ1-2; D: TRBD1; DNA: TGCAGCGTTGATACAGGGGGCGGGGTGGTCTATGGCTACACCTTC; CDR3: CSVDTGGGVVYGYTF
size: .; V: TRBV28; J: TRBJ2-1; D: TRBD1; DNA: TGTGCCAGCAGCCAAGGGGGCCTGACTGGTCAGTTCTTC; CDR3: CASSQGGLTGQFF
size: .; V: TRBV14; J: TRBJ1-1; D: .; DNA: TGTGCCAGCAGCCACCGGGGGAACACTGAAGCTTTCTTT; CDR3: CASSHRGNTEAFF
size: .; V: TRBV5-4; J: TRBJ1-2; D: .; DNA: TGTGCCAGCAGCGGTGATGGAGGCGTGCGGAGCGGCTACACCTTC; CDR3: CASSGDGGVRSGYTF
size: once; V: TRBV4-2; J: TRBJ2-5; D: TRBD1; DNA: TGTGCCAGCAGCCAAGAGTATTCGACAGGGACCCAGGCCGGCGAGACCCAGTACTTC; CDR3: CASSQEYSTGTQAGETQYF
size: .; V: TRBV7-9; J: TRBJ1-1; D: TRBD1; DNA: TGTGCCAGCAGACATGCCGGGACAGGGGGCACTGAAGCTTTCTTT; CDR3: CASRHAGTGGTEAFF
size: .; V: TRBV28; J: TRBJ2-7; D: .; DNA: TGTGCCACTCTTGGTAGGACGGCCTACGAGCAGTACTTC; CDR3: CATLGRTAYEQYF
size: .; V: TRBV11-3; J: TRBJ2-1; D: TRBD2; DNA: TGTGCCAGCAGCTTAGAGGGACTAGCGGGAGGCCCGACTATCAATGAGCAGTTCTTC; CDR3: CASSLEGLAGGPTINEQFF
size: .; V: TRBV4-1; J: TRBJ2-7; D: .; DNA: TGCGCCAGCAGCCAAGCCAGTTTCTCCTACGAGCAGTACTTC; CDR3: CASSQASFSYEQYF
size: .; V: TRBV2; J: TRBJ2-5; D: .; DNA: TGTGCCAGCAGTACACCCGGGGATGAGACCCAGTACTTC; CDR3: CASSTPGDETQYF
size: .; V: TRBV13; J: TRBJ2-5; D: TRBD2; DNA: TGTGCCAGCAGCTTAGGCTCTAGCGGGATCCAAGAGACCCAGTACTTC; CDR3: CASSLGSSGIQETQYF
size: .; V: TRBV28; J: TRBJ2-7; D: .; DNA: TGTGCCAGCAGTCCCGGCACTGGAGGGTACGAGCAGTACTTC; CDR3: CASSPGTGGYEQYF
size: .; V: TRBV7-8; J: TRBJ2-3; D: .; DNA: TGTGCCAGCAGCTTAAGTGCGGATACGCAGTATTTT; CDR3: CASSLSADTQYF
size: once; V: TRBV15; J: TRBJ2-3; D: .; DNA: TGTGCCACCGCACAGCCCCCCCTACTAGGCCAAGCCGATACGCAGTATTTT; CDR3: CATAQPPLLGQADTQYF
size: .; V: TRBV20-1; J: TRBJ2-3; D: .; DNA: TGCAGTGCTAGGAGCACAGATACGCAGTATTTT; CDR3: CSARSTDTQYF
size: .; V: TRBV6-5; J: TRBJ1-1; D: .; DNA: TGTGCCAGCAGTTACTCTGGTCGGGGGGTTGGGCCTGAAGCTTTCTTT; CDR3: CASSYSGRGVGPEAFF
size: .; V: TRBV19; J: TRBJ2-1; D: .; DNA: TGTGCCAGTAGTATAACCGACAGGAGCTCCTACAATGAGCAGTTCTTC; CDR3: CASSITDRSSYNEQFF
size: once; V: TRBV7-3; J: TRBJ1-2; D: TRBD1; DNA: TGTGCCAGCAGCTCGACAGGGCGTGATGGCTACACCTTC; CDR3: CASSSTGRDGYTF
size: .; V: TRBV7-2; J: TRBJ2-7; D: .; DNA: TGTGCCAGCAGCTTAAGCACGGAAGCGTACGAGCAGTACTTC; CDR3: CASSLSTEAYEQYF
size: .; V: TRBV7-8; J: TRBJ2-3; D: .; DNA: TGTGCCAGCAGCTCACTTTCGGGCACAGATACGCAGTATTTT; CDR3: CASSSLSGTDTQYF
size: .; V: TRBV4-1; J: TRBJ2-3; D: .; DNA: TGCGCCAGCAGCCAAGCTACCACAGATACGCAGTATTTT; CDR3: CASSQATTDTQYF
size: .; V: TRBV10-3; J: TRBJ2-7; D: .; DNA: TGTGCCATCTCCGCGGGCTACGAGCAGTACTTC; CDR3: CAISAGYEQYF
size: .; V: TRBV28; J: TRBJ2-3; D: TRBD1; DNA: TGTGCCAGCAGTTTATTGGGGACAGTGAGCACAGATACGCAGTATTTT; CDR3: CASSLLGTVSTDTQYF
size: .; V: TRBV13; J: TRBJ2-1; D: .; DNA: TGTGCCAGCAGCTTCCCTACTAGCCCCAATGAGCAGTTCTTC; CDR3: CASSFPTSPNEQFF
size: .; V: TRBV30; J: TRBJ1-2; D: TRBD1; DNA: TGTGCCTGGAGGGATCGTAACAGGGGCAACTATGGCTACACCTTC; CDR3: CAWRDRNRGNYGYTF
size: .; V: TRBV4-3; J: TRBJ1-1; D: .; DNA: TGCGCCAGCAGCCACTATTTGGACACTGAAGCTTTCTTT; CDR3: CASSHYLDTEAFF
size: few; V: TRBV28; J: TRBJ1-5; D: .; DNA: TGTGCCAGCAGTAACCCCGGGACTGAGCCCCAGCATTTT; CDR3: CASSNPGTEPQHF
size: .; V: TRBV13; J: TRBJ2-1; D: TRBD2; DNA: TGTGCCAGCAGACCCATGACTAGCGGCACCAATGAGCAGTTCTTC; CDR3: CASRPMTSGTNEQFF
size: .; V: TRBV27; J: TRBJ1-5; D: .; DNA: TGTGCCAGCAGTTTAAGAGGTGACAATCAGCCCCAGCATTTT; CDR3: CASSLRGDNQPQHF
size: once; V: TRBV9; J: TRBJ1-1; D: .; DNA: TGTGCCAGCAGCGTAGCAGCGGAATCCCTCCTGGGCACTGAAGCTTTCTTT; CDR3: CASSVAAESLLGTEAFF
size: .; V: TRBV5-1; J: TRBJ2-5; D: .; DNA: TGCGCCAGCAGCTTTCAAGAGACCCAGTACTTC; CDR3: CASSFQETQYF
size: .; V: TRBV5-4; J: TRBJ2-2; D: TRBD2; DNA: TGTGCCAGCAGCTTGGAGGGGGTTAGCGGGAGGGTCCCTTACACCGGGGAGCTGTTTTTT; CDR3: CASSLEGVSGRVPYTGELFF
size: .; V: TRBV13; J: TRBJ1-3; D: .; DNA: TGTGCCAGCAGCCCCCGTCTGGCAGTTGGAAACACCATATATTTT; CDR3: CASSPRLAVGNTIYF
size: .; V: TRBV6-4; J: TRBJ2-7; D: .; DNA: TGTGCCAGCAAACTGGGGTCGGGGGCCTACGAGCAGTACTTC; CDR3: CASKLGSGAYEQYF
size: .; V: TRBV28; J: TRBJ2-7; D: .; DNA: TGTGCCAGCAGTTTAGGGAACGAGCAGTACTTC; CDR3: CASSLGNEQYF
size: once; V: TRBV29-1; J: TRBJ2-7; D: .; DNA: TGCAGCGTTGAAGACGGACACGGGTATTACTTC; CDR3: CSVEDGHGYYF
size: .; V: TRBV6-5; J: TRBJ1-2; D: .; DNA: TGTGCCAGCAGTTACTCGAGGTTTAACTATGGCTACACCTTC; CDR3: CASSYSRFNYGYTF